This T cell receptor (beta chain) is from a study of Ad26.COV2.S vaccination and SARS-CoV-2 variants. Whole-study findings and limits: Higher spike-specific TCR breadth was found in vaccine recipients than in placebo recipients.

Regarding treatment: over 15 received Ad26.COV2.S at low or high dose, single or two shots; about 5 received placebo; per-sample allocation not given. On day 63 after the first injection, vaccine and placebo recipients gave samples. Comment on this clone: The target antigen is unknown.

Germline CDR1 reads SGHVS; CDR2 reads FQNEAQ. The CDR3 has 13 residues. Trimming removed 2 bases at V and 4 bases at J, with 8 bases between. Sequencing was performed with immunoSEQ multiplex PCR; in TCRdb, only in-frame clones are kept and a portion is missing. The sample includes around 450,000 clones, roughly 88% of them seen just once. V and J are TRBV7-8 and TRBJ2-5; D remains unclear. The sample consisted of peripheral blood, taken in a trial of Ad26.COV2.S vaccine versus placebo. The TCR sequence derives from a person between 18 and 59 years old who received the Ad26.COV2.S COVID-19 vaccine or a placebo. The CDR3 spells CASSLIPRETQYF. CDR3 nucleotides: TGTGCCAGCAGCTTAATCCCCCGAGAGACCCAGTACTTC.